The clone carrying this T cell receptor beta chain has only a few counts. This record comes from a study of beta chain features in type 1 diabetes. The CDR3 is made up of 14 amino acids. The V gene end was trimmed by 1 base and the J gene end by 6 bases; junction bases not matched to a gene: 4. Germline CDR1 and CDR2: LNHDA and SQIVND (reference sequence). The study reverse transcribed the entire isolated RNA, so it sequenced expressed TCRB transcripts. The protocol was immunoSEQ multiplex PCR, while the TCRdb copy is restricted to in-frame clones and leaves out a portion. The sample records a few hundred thousand clones, around 9.9% being singletons.

This sequence joins TRBV19 and TRBJ2-7, with 9 bases that match TRBD2. The origin of this receptor is a man between 18 and 29 years old in good health. Sequenced material: central memory CD4+ T cells from blood. The CDR3 sequence: CASSIVGTSSEQYF. CDR3 sequence (DNA): TGTGCCAGTAGTATAGTTGGGACTAGCAGCGAGCAGTACTTC.